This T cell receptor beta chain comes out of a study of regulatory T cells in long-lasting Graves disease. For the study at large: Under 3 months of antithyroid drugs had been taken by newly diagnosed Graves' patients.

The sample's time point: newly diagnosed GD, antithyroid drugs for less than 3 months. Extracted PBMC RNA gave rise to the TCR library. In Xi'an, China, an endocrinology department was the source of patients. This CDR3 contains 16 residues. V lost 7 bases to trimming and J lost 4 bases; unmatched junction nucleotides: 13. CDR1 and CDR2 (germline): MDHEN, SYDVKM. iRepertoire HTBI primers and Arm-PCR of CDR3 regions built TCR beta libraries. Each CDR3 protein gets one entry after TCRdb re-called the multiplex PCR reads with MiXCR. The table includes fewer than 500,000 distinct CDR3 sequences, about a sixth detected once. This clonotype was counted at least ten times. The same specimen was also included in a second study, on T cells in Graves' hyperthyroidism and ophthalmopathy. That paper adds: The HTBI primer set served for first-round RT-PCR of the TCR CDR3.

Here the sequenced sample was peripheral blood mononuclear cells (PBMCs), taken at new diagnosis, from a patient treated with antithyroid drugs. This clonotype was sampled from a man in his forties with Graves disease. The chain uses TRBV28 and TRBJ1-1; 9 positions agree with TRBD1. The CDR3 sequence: CASKIDRGGPRTEAFF. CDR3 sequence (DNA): TGTGCCAGCAAAATAGACAGGGGGGGACCCCGCACTGAAGCTTTCTTT.